The 15 T cell receptor beta chains reported below all come from one sample, sequenced in a study of cytomegalovirus exposure and HLA in healthy donors. PCR used 60 Vbeta primers and 13 Jbeta primers. Only in-frame clones appear in the TCRdb table, and some are missing; sequencing was by immunoSEQ multiplex PCR. The sample records 200,000 to 300,000 clones, 82% being singletons. Source material: PBMCs. The receptors shown here come from a woman in her forties in good health and CMV-seropositive.

V and J are TRBV5-1 and TRBJ2-1, with D hard to call. V lost 1 base and J lost 0, with 8 bases in between. In germline, CDR1 is SGHRS, CDR2 YFSETQ. The CDR3 loop spans 15 amino acids. Here the CDR3 reads CASSLSDLSYNEQFF. As DNA, the CDR3 is TGCGCCAGCAGCTTGAGCGACCTCTCCTACAATGAGCAGTTCTTC.

This chain uses TRBV7-3 with TRBJ1-1; TRBD1 might be the D (5 bases). The CDR3 length is 13 residues. Deletions cut 4 bases from V and 0 bases from J, with 6 bases between. Germline V CDR1 and CDR2: SGHTA, FQGTGA. The CDR3 protein is CASSSRVNTEAFF. DNA for the CDR3: TGTGCCAGCAGCTCCAGGGTGAACACTGAAGCTTTCTTT. The full variable domain, its missing parts supplied by reference TRBV7-3 and TRBJ1-1, is GAGVSQTPSNKVTEKGKYVELRCDPISGHTALYWYRQSLGQGPEFLIYFQGTGAADDSGLPNDRFFAVRPEGSVSTLKIQRTERGDSAVYLCASSSRVNTEAFFGQGTRLTVV.

The gene calls are TRBV5-1 and TRBJ2-1, with D maybe TRBD2 (5 bases). The V gene's germline CDR1 is SGHRS and CDR2 YFSETQ. V gave up 1 base and J gave up 3 bases, with 11 bases separating them. CDR3 size: 15 residues. The chain's CDR3 is CASSLSGSYYNEQFF. The CDR3 DNA follows: TGCGCCAGCAGCTTGTCGGGGTCCTACTACAATGAGCAGTTCTTC.

This clone was counted a single time. CDR3 region: CASSDEGLVNTEAFF. DNA of the CDR3: TGTGCCAGCAGCGATGAGGGATTGGTGAACACTGAAGCTTTCTTT. The chain couples TRBV7-3 to TRBJ1-1; D unclear. Germline V gene sequence: CDR1 SGHTA, CDR2 FQGTGA. Trimming took off 5 bases at V and 0 bases at J, with 13 bases between the two ends. The length of the CDR3 is 15 residues.

The chain carries TRBV6-6 and TRBJ1-5; 7 bases are a match to TRBD1. V gave up 3 bases and J gave up 6 bases; unmatched junction bases: 5. The CDR3 contains 14 residues. Germline CDR1 MNHNY, CDR2 SVGAGI (reference sequence). This CDR3 is CASSYRGPGQPQHF. In DNA form, the CDR3 reads TGTGCCAGCAGTTATAGGGGGCCGGGTCAGCCCCAGCATTTT.

This clone has just a few counts. The V gene is TRBV2, the J gene TRBJ2-1; TRBD2 aligns across 13 bases. Unmatched junction bases numbered 7, after V lost 6 bases and J lost 8 bases. The CDR3 has 15 residues. CDR1 and CDR2 from the germline V gene are SNHLY and FYNNEI. This CDR3 is CASRQLAGGRYEQFF. The CDR3 region has the DNA TGTGCCAGCAGACAACTAGCGGGGGGGCGCTATGAGCAGTTCTTC. Full variable domain (outside the CDR3, taken from reference TRBV2 and TRBJ2-1): EPEVTQTPSHQVTQMGQEVILRCVPISNHLYFYWYRQILGQKVEFLVSFYNNEISEKSEIFDDQFSVERPDGSNFTLKIRSTKLEDSAMYFCASRQLAGGRYEQFFGPGTRLTVL.

The CDR3 DNA follows: TGTGCCAGCAGTCTTAAAGCGGGAGGAGTCCATGAGCAGTTCTTC. Its protein product is CASSLKAGGVHEQFF. The chain links TRBV6-6 to TRBJ2-1, with 9 positions matching TRBD2. Germline V lookup: CDR1 MNHNY, CDR2 SVGAGI (reference sequence). V shed 5 bases and J 8 bases; nucleotides not matched to a gene: 10. The CDR3 spans 15 residues.

On this clone itself: At the DNA level, this CDR3 is encoded by other sequences in the same sample as well. The V and J genes are TRBV5-4 and TRBJ1-6, with a possible D match to TRBD1 (6 bases). Trimming left V 4 bases short and J 4 bases short, with 9 bases between. Germline assignment: CDR1 SGHNT and CDR2 YYREEE (reference sequence). The CDR3 consists of 14 residues. CDR3 nucleotides: TGTGCCAGCAGCCCCGGACAGTATAATTCACCCCTCCACTTT. It is translated as CASSPGQYNSPLHF.

The chain carries TRBV2 and TRBJ2-5, with D hard to call. V lost 8 bases to trimming and J lost 5 bases, with 12 bases between them. From germline, CDR1 is SNHLY and CDR2 FYNNEI. The CDR3 runs to 12 residues. The CDR3 spells CASASQRETQYF. CDR3 nucleotide sequence: TGTGCCAGCGCGTCCCAGAGGGAGACCCAGTACTTC. The variable domain in full, completed from reference TRBV2 and TRBJ2-5, reads EPEVTQTPSHQVTQMGQEVILRCVPISNHLYFYWYRQILGQKVEFLVSFYNNEISEKSEIFDDQFSVERPDGSNFTLKIRSTKLEDSAMYFCASASQRETQYFGPGTRLLVL.

The chain has TRBV19 and TRBJ2-7; 13 nucleotides line up with TRBD2. Trimming took 2 bases from V and 6 from J; bases not matched to a gene: 7. CDR3 length: 16 amino acids. Germline values: CDR1 LNHDA, CDR2 SQIVND (reference sequence). CDR3 amino acids: CASSIRPRLAGGEQYF. Written as DNA, the CDR3 is TGTGCCAGTAGTATAAGACCCCGACTAGCGGGAGGCGAGCAGTACTTC.

The chain is built from TRBV5-1 and TRBJ2-5, with a weak D call TRBD1 (6 bases). Germline V gene data show CDR1 as SGHRS and CDR2 as YFSETQ. The CDR3 is 15 amino acids. V lost 2 bases to trimming and J lost 4 bases, with 15 bases between them. The CDR3 region has the DNA TGCGCCAGCAGCTTAACTGTGGGGGCGGCAGAGACCCAGTACTTC. Amino acids: CASSLTVGAAETQYF.

V and J are TRBV21-1 and TRBJ2-5; the D segment call TRBD1 is taken from the table without a DNA check. The end of the DNA fits TRBJ2-7 better, so the J call may be wrong. TRBV21-1 is deemed a pseudogene. The CDR3 sequence is 15 residues long. The CDR3 protein is CASSKARRDTYEQYF. For the CDR3, the DNA is TGTGCCAGCAGCAAAGCGCGACGGGACACCTACGAGCAGTACTTC.

V is TRBV6-1 and J is TRBJ2-7; 7 bases fit TRBD2. The CDR3 is 17 residues long. Per the germline V gene, CDR1 is MNHNS and CDR2 is SASEGT. J gave up 1 base and V 4 bases, and 13 bases lay outside the gene matches. The CDR3 sequence is CASSGRRKLAMSYEQYF. The CDR3 DNA sequence: TGTGCCAGCAGTGGCAGAAGGAAACTAGCGATGTCCTACGAGCAGTACTTC.

The chain joins TRBV7-2 to TRBJ2-2; 7 bases fit TRBD2. V trimming: 0 bases; J trimming: 8 bases; junction bases outside the gene matches: 6. The germline gives CDR1 SGHTA, CDR2 FQGNSA. This CDR3 is built from 15 residues. The CDR3 sequence is CASSLAGGSLGELFF. DNA of the CDR3: TGTGCCAGCAGCTTAGCGGGGGGGAGCTTGGGGGAGCTGTTTTTT.

In its sample, this clone was seen a few times. The chain joins TRBV9 to TRBJ1-2; D gene unclear. The CDR3 has 11 residues. V was trimmed by 5 bases and J by 0 bases, leaving 2 bases between them. Germline V lookup: CDR1 SGDLS, CDR2 YYNGEE. Written as DNA, the CDR3 is TGTGCCAGCAGTACTAACTATGGCTACACCTTC. It translates to CASSTNYGYTF.